This entry features one T cell receptor (beta chain) sequence. Data came from immunoSEQ multiplex PCR; TCRdb stores just in-frame clones and leaves some out. This table holds hundreds of thousands of clones, around 90% found once. This entry comes from a study of blood T cell repertoires in COVID-19. V gave up 1 base and J gave up 1 base; unmatched junction bases: 0. Per germline, CDR1 SGHAT and CDR2 FQNNGV. The CDR3 contains 14 residues. The clonotype originates from a woman aged 25 to 39 with COVID-19, enrolled during active disease. The sample consisted of peripheral blood. V usage is TRBV11-2 and J usage is TRBJ1-1; 7 bases map to TRBD1. Written as DNA, the CDR3 is TGTGCCAGCAGCTTAGGGACAGGGAACACTGAAGCTTTCTTT. Protein sequence: CASSLGTGNTEAFF.